This TCR beta chain is drawn from a study of cytomegalovirus exposure and HLA in healthy donors. This CDR3 has 15 residues. Germline loops: CDR1 MNHEY, CDR2 SMNVEV (reference sequence). About this clone: The target antigen is unknown.

Researchers ran the PCR with 60 Vbeta and 13 Jbeta primers. Profiling relied on immunoSEQ multiplex PCR, and the TCRdb table lists in-frame clones only, not all of them. In the table there are about 120,000 clones, 70% to 85% of which are singletons. Findings and limits, study-wide: For most TCR sequences rarity was the rule, although some public TCRs occurred in many donors.

Sequenced: PBMCs. This chain links TRBV27 with TRBJ2-5, with TRBD1 matching over 11 bases. Judging by the DNA end, TRBJ2-7 fits better; the J call may be wrong. The clonotype comes from a male donor in good health and CMV-seropositive. The CDR3 loop reads CASNSAGQGAYEQYF. The CDR3 nucleotides read TGTGCCAGCAACTCGGCGGGACAGGGGGCCTACGAGCAGTACTTC.